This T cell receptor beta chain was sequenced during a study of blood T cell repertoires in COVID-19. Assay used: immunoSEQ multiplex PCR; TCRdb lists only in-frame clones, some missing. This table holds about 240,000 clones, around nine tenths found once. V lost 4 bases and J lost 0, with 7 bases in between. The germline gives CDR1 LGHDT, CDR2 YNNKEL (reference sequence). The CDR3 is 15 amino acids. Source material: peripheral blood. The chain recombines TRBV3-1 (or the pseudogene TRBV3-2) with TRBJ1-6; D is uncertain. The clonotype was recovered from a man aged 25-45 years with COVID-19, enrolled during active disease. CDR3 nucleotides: TGTGCCAGCAGCCTAGATAGCTCCTATAATTCACCCCTCCACTTT. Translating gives CASSLDSSYNSPLHF.